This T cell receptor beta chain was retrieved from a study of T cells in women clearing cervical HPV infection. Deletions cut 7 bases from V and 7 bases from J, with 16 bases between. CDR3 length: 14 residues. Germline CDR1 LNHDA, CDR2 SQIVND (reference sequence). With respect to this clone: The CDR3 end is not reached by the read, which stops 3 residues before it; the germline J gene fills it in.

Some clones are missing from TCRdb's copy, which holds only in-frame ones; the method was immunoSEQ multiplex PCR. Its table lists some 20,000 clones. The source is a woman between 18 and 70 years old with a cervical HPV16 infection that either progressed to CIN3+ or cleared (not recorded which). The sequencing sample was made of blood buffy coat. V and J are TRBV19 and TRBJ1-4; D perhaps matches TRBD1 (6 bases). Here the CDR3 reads CASNLGHPGEKLFF. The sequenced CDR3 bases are TGTGCCAGTAATCTGGGACACCCAGGTGAAAAA. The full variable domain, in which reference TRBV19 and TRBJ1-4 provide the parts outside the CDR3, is DGGITQSPKYLFRKEGQNVTLSCEQNLNHDAMYWYRQDPGQGLRLIYYSQIVNDFQKGDIAEGYSVSREKKESFPLTVTSAQKNPTAFYLCASNLGHPGEKLFFGSGTQLSVL.